Listed here are 25 T cell receptor beta chains from one sample, sequenced in a study of PD-1 blockade in classical Hodgkin lymphoma. Produced via immunoSEQ multiplex PCR; TCRdb's table is partial and in-frame only. The table includes fewer than 20,000 clones, about four fifths detected once. Exposure to brentuximab vedotin varied, and each patient had relapsed following autologous stem cell transplantation. The starting material was peripheral blood mononuclear cells (PBMCs), obtained at baseline. The receptors shown here come from a human donor with classical Hodgkin lymphoma.

The V and J genes are TRBV11-2 and TRBJ2-5; D remains ambiguous. The CDR3 loop spans 12 amino acids. V was trimmed by 0 bases and J by 6 bases, leaving 5 bases between them. The V gene's germline CDR1 is SGHAT and CDR2 FQNNGV. CDR3 in DNA: TGTGCCAGCAGCTTAGAATGGAAGACCCAGTACTTC. Protein product: CASSLEWKTQYF.

The rearrangement uses TRBV7-3 and TRBJ2-1, with D unclear. V shed 5 bases and J shed 0 bases, with 14 bases lying between them. The V gene's germline CDR1 is SGHTA and CDR2 FQGTGA. The CDR3 contains 16 residues. Here the CDR3 reads CASSPPSASSYNEQFF. CDR3 in DNA: TGTGCCAGCAGCCCCCCCAGCGCCAGCTCCTACAATGAGCAGTTCTTC.

This clone came up a few times. This rearrangement joins TRBV19 to TRBJ2-1; 10 nucleotides agree with TRBD2. The CDR3 consists of 19 residues. From germline, CDR1 is LNHDA and CDR2 SQIVND (reference sequence). J was trimmed by 7 bases and V by 0 bases; bases with no gene match: 15. CDR3 residues: CASSIDVWASGRIGNEQFF. CDR3 nucleotide sequence: TGTGCCAGTAGTATAGATGTGTGGGCTAGCGGGAGAATAGGGAATGAGCAGTTCTTC.

The chain uses TRBV30 and TRBJ2-1; 9 bases align to TRBD1. CDR3 length: 14 residues. Trimming at V came to 5 bases and at J to 3 bases, leaving 5 bases not matched to a gene. Germline assignment: CDR1 GTSNPN and CDR2 SVGIG (reference sequence). CDR3 residues: CAWGGDRDYNEQFF. In DNA form, the CDR3 reads TGTGCCTGGGGAGGGGACAGGGACTACAATGAGCAGTTCTTC.

V gene TRBV4-2 combines with J gene TRBJ2-7; maybe TRBD1 (6 bases). Germline CDR1 reads LGHNA; CDR2 reads YNFKEQ. Trimming removed 3 bases at V and 2 bases at J, with 14 bases between. CDR3 length: 15 residues. DNA of the CDR3: TGTGCCAGCAGCCATACGGACAGTACGGCCTACGAGCAGTACTTC. Translation gives CASSHTDSTAYEQYF.

The CDR3 reads CASSSAPGTTRGEAFF. The CDR3 nucleotides are TGTGCCAGCAGTTCCGCTCCCGGGACTACAAGAGGTGAAGCTTTCTTT. The chain couples TRBV28 to TRBJ1-1, with a tentative D call TRBD1 (5 bases). The ends were cut back, 4 bases at V and 7 bases at J, with 22 bases in the middle. Germline CDR1 reads MDHEN; CDR2 reads SYDVKM. CDR3 length equals 16 residues.

V and J are TRBV2 and TRBJ1-1; D not certain. Germline V lookup: CDR1 SNHLY, CDR2 FYNNEI. The CDR3 runs 13 residues. Trimming took off 2 bases at V and 4 bases at J, with 8 bases between the two ends. Here the CDR3 DNA reads TGTGCCAGCAGTGAACGCAGAATCACTGAAGCTTTCTTT. Protein sequence: CASSERRITEAFF. The variable domain in full, with the rest retrieved from reference TRBV2 and TRBJ1-1, is EPEVTQTPSHQVTQMGQEVILRCVPISNHLYFYWYRQILGQKVEFLVSFYNNEISEKSEIFDDQFSVERPDGSNFTLKIRSTKLEDSAMYFCASSERRITEAFFGQGTRLTVV.

V gene TRBV13 combines with J gene TRBJ2-3; D call uncertain. Germline assignment: CDR1 PRHDT and CDR2 FYEKMQ (reference sequence). The CDR3 is 14 amino acids. Trimming removed 2 bases at V and 3 bases at J, with 9 bases between. The DNA for the CDR3 is TGTGCCAGCAGCTTAAGGCTTTCTACAGATACGCAGTATTTT. This translates into CASSLRLSTDTQYF.

This clone was found a few times. The gene calls are TRBV7-9 and TRBJ2-5, with 9 positions matching TRBD2. CDR1 is SEHNR and CDR2 is FQNEAQ in the germline V gene (reference sequence). This CDR3 spans 15 amino acids. The trim removed 3 bases at V and 4 bases at J, leaving 6 bases unmatched. CDR3 sequence: CASSFVAGAIETQYF. CDR3 DNA sequence: TGTGCCAGCAGCTTCGTAGCGGGGGCGATAGAGACCCAGTACTTC.

The V call is TRBV10-3, the J call TRBJ1-1; D possibly corresponds to TRBD1 (5 bases). CDR1 ENHRY and CDR2 SYGVKD come from the germline V gene. This CDR3 region has 13 residues. V was pared by 6 bases and J by 5 bases, with 13 bases between. Here the CDR3 DNA reads TGTGCCATCAGCTCGACAGTTCTTACTGAAGCTTTCTTT. It encodes CAISSTVLTEAFF.

The chain carries TRBV13 and TRBJ1-3, with a weak D call TRBD1 (6 bases). Trimming removed 4 bases at V and 3 bases at J, with 10 bases between. CDR1 PRHDT and CDR2 FYEKMQ come from the germline V gene (reference sequence). The CDR3 length is 14 residues. The CDR3: CASSSQGRGNTIYF. For the CDR3, the DNA is TGTGCCAGCAGCTCACAGGGACGTGGAAACACCATATATTTT.

The V and J genes are TRBV5-4 and TRBJ2-1, with TRBD1 matching 7 bases. There are 15 residues in the CDR3. V lost 2 bases to trimming and J lost 0 bases; unmatched junction nucleotides: 2. Germline CDR1 and CDR2: SGHNT and YYREEE (reference sequence). CDR3: CASSFGDSSYNEQFF. CDR3 nucleotides: TGTGCCAGCAGCTTCGGGGACAGCTCCTACAATGAGCAGTTCTTC.

The V call is TRBV7-2, the J call TRBJ2-3; 9 bases line up with TRBD1. The CDR3 spans 15 residues. J lost 6 bases, V lost 3 bases, and 7 bases had no gene match. Looked up from germline, CDR1 is SGHTA and CDR2 is FQGNSA. The CDR3 loop reads CASSFGDRELDTQYF. The CDR3 DNA reads TGTGCCAGCAGCTTTGGGGACAGGGAGTTGGATACGCAGTATTTT.

The chain joins TRBV5-1 to TRBJ1-1; D possibly corresponds to TRBD1 (5 bases). The V and J ends lost 4 bases and 1 base respectively, with 14 bases between them. The CDR3 is 15 residues long. In germline, CDR1 is SGHRS, CDR2 YFSETQ. CDR3 residues: CASSGPGRGNTEAFF. DNA of the CDR3: TGCGCCAGCAGCGGTCCAGGGAGGGGGAACACTGAAGCTTTCTTT. The entire variable domain, with the rest obtained from reference TRBV5-1 and TRBJ1-1, is as follows: KAGVTQTPRYLIKTRGQQVTLSCSPISGHRSVSWYQQTPGQGLQFLFEYFSETQRNKGNFPGRFSGRQFSNSRSEMNVSTLELGDSALYLCASSGPGRGNTEAFFGQGTRLTVV.

The V call is TRBV5-5, the J call TRBJ1-2; 7 nucleotides agree with TRBD1. Losses at the gene ends were 3 bases for V and 5 bases for J; bases not matched to a gene: 7. The CDR3 extends over 14 amino acids. Germline V gene lookup returns CDR1 SGHKS and CDR2 YYEKEE (reference sequence). CDR3 nucleotide sequence: TGTGCCAGCAGCTCTGCGGGGACAGCATATGGCTACACCTTC. Its translation is CASSSAGTAYGYTF. The variable domain in full, with the rest retrieved from reference TRBV5-5 and TRBJ1-2, is DAGVTQSPTHLIKTRGQQVTLRCSPISGHKSVSWYQQVLGQGPQFIFQYYEKEERGRGNFPDRFSARQFPNYSSELNVNALLLGDSALYLCASSSAGTAYGYTFGSGTRLTVV.

This clone has only a few counts. The chain employs TRBV27 and TRBJ2-3; D unresolved. Trimming removed 3 bases from V and 6 bases from J, with 10 bases in between. Germline V gene data show CDR1 as MNHEY and CDR2 as SMNVEV (reference sequence). CDR3 length equals 13 residues. CDR3 region: CASSFGPLDTQYF. CDR3 DNA: TGTGCCAGCAGTTTTGGCCCGTTGGATACGCAGTATTTT.

This clone was counted only a few times. The rearrangement links TRBV13 to TRBJ2-7, with 8 bases lining up with TRBD2. CDR1 and CDR2 (germline): PRHDT, FYEKMQ (reference sequence). Trimming removed 4 bases from V and 5 bases from J; junction bases left unmatched: 13. The CDR3 runs to 16 residues. This CDR3 is CASSSSREGLLDEQYF. The CDR3 coding sequence is TGTGCCAGCAGCTCATCCCGGGAGGGCCTTTTGGACGAGCAGTACTTC.

The chain combines TRBV11-2 with TRBJ2-4, with TRBD2 identical over 14 bases. Germline V lookup: CDR1 SGHAT, CDR2 FQNNGV. The V and J ends lost 5 bases and 14 bases, in that order; junction bases with no gene match: 8. The CDR3 runs 14 residues. The CDR3 nucleotides are TGTGCCAGCAGCCGAGGACTAGCGGGGGGCCAGGAGTACTTC. Translated: CASSRGLAGGQEYF.

This clone is deemed medium-sized. The rearrangement joins TRBV28 to TRBJ2-7, with D possibly matching TRBD1 (5 bases). CDR1 is MDHEN, CDR2 SYDVKM, per germline. The CDR3 loop spans 15 amino acids. V was cut by 5 bases and J by 2 bases, with 16 bases left in between. In DNA, the CDR3 is TGTGCCAGCAGTCCACAGGCCCGGCCGGCCTACGAGCAGTACTTC. Its protein product is CASSPQARPAYEQYF.

This clone is deemed medium-sized (0.01 to 0.1%). The CDR3 DNA reads as TGCGCCAGCAGCTTATCAGGGACAAATCAGCCCCAGCATTTT. It translates to CASSLSGTNQPQHF. J is TRBJ1-5 and V is TRBV5-1, with D possibly being TRBD1 (6 bases). Trimming took off 2 bases at V and 4 bases at J, with 10 bases between the two ends. This CDR3 is 14 amino acids long. Germline V lookup: CDR1 SGHRS, CDR2 YFSETQ. The variable domain in full, completed from reference TRBV5-1 and TRBJ1-5, reads KAGVTQTPRYLIKTRGQQVTLSCSPISGHRSVSWYQQTPGQGLQFLFEYFSETQRNKGNFPGRFSGRQFSNSRSEMNVSTLELGDSALYLCASSLSGTNQPQHFGDGTRLSIL.

The chain recombines TRBV27 with TRBJ2-1, with D tentatively TRBD1 or TRBD2 (5 bases each). CDR1 is MNHEY, CDR2 SMNVEV, per germline (reference sequence). V was clipped by 3 bases and J by 8 bases, with 14 bases between them. The CDR3 is 14 residues long. CDR3 region: CASSLGSLGDEQFF. The CDR3 region has the DNA TGTGCCAGCAGTTTGGGGTCCTTGGGGGATGAGCAGTTCTTC.

This clone has more than one count but fewer than ten. The rearrangement joins TRBV2 to TRBJ1-1; D is unclear. Germline V CDR1 and CDR2: SNHLY, FYNNEI. V was cut by 7 bases and J by 1 base, with 4 bases left in between. This CDR3 has 11 amino acids. In nucleotides, the CDR3 is TGTGCCAGCAAGACGAACACTGAAGCTTTCTTT. This sequence encodes CASKTNTEAFF.

The table lists this clone with a few counts. The chain has TRBV10-1 and TRBJ2-7; no firm D call. Deletions cut 0 bases from V and 1 base from J, with 7 bases between. Germline V gene sequence: CDR1 WNHNN, CDR2 SYGVQD (reference sequence). This CDR3 comprises 14 residues. The CDR3, as DNA: TGCGCCAGCAGTGAGTCTGGCGGTTCCTACGAGCAGTACTTC. Residues: CASSESGGSYEQYF.

The chain recombines TRBV21-1 with TRBJ2-3; the DNA was not compared with TRBD2, the D call given in the table. TRBV21-1 is given as a pseudogene. The CDR3 spans 16 residues. CDR3 amino acids: CASSISRDFVADTQYF. CDR3 bases: TGTGCCAGCAGCATTTCCCGGGACTTTGTAGCAGATACGCAGTATTTT.

The chain combines TRBV7-9 with TRBJ2-1, with 11 bases aligning to TRBD2. Germline V gene sequence: CDR1 SEHNR, CDR2 FQNEAQ (reference sequence). CDR3 size: 17 residues. Trimming took 5 bases from V and 3 from J; bases not matched to a gene: 9. In DNA form, the CDR3 reads TGTGCCAGCAGCCCGAGAGGACTAGCGGGCGACTACAATGAGCAGTTCTTC. Encoded protein: CASSPRGLAGDYNEQFF.